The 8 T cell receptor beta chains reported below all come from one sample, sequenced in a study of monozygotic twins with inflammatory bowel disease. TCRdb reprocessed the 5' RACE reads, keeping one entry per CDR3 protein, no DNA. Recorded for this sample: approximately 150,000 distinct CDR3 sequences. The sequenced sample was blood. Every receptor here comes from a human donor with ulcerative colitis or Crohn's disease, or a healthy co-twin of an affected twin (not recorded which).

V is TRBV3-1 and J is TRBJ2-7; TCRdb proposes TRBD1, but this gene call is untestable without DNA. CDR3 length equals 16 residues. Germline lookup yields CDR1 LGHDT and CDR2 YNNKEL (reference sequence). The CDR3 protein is CASSLTRAGAPYEQYF.

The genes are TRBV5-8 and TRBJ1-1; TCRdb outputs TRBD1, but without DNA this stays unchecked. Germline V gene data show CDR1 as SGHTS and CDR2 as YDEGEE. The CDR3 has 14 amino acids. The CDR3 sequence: CASSDDRGNTEAFF.

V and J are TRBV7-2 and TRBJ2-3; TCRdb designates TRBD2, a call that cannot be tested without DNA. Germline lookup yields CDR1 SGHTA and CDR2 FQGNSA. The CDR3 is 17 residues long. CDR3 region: CASSLDPDYASTDTQYF.

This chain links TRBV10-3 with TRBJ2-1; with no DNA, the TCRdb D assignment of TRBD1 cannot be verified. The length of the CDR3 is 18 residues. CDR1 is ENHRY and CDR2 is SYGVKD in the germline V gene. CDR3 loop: CAISESNYGTFMVNEQFF.

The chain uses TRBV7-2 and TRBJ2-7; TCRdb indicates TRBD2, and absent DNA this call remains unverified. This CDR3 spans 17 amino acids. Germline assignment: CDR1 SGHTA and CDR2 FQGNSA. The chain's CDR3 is CASTPLGWSGSGNEQYF.

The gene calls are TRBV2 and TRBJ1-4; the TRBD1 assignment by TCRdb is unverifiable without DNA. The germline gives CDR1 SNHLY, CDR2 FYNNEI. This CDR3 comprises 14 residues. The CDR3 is CASCRDNSNEKLFF.

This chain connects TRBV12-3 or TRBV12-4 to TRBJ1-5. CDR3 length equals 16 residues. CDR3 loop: CASSRQGLVGNQPQHF.

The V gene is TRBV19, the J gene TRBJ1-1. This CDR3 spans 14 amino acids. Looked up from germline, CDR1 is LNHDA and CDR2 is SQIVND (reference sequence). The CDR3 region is CASSRHLQTTEAFF. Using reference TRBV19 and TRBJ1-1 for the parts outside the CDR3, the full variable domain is DGGITQSPKYLFRKEGQNVTLSCEQNLNHDAMYWYRQDPGQGLRLIYYSQIVNDFQKGDIAEGYSVSREKKESFPLTVTSAQKNPTAFYLCASSRHLQTTEAFFGQGTRLTVV.